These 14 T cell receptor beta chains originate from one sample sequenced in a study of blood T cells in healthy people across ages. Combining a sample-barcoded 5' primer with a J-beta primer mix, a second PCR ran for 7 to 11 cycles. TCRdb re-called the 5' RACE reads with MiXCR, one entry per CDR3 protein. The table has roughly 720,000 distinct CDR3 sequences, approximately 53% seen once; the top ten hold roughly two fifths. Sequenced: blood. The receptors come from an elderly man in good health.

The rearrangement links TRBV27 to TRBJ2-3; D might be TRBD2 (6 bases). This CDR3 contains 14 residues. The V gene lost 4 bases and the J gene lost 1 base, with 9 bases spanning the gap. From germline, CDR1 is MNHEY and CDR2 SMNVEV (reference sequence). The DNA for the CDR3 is TGTGCCAGCAGTTCCCCTAGCGGCACAGATACGCAGTATTTT. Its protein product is CASSSPSGTDTQYF.

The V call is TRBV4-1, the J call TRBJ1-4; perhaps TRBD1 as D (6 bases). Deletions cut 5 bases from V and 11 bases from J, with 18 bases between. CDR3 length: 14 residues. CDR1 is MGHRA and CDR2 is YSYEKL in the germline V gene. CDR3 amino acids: CASSSTGVSGKLFF. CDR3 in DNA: TGCGCCAGCAGCTCGACAGGTGTAAGTGGGAAACTGTTTTTT.

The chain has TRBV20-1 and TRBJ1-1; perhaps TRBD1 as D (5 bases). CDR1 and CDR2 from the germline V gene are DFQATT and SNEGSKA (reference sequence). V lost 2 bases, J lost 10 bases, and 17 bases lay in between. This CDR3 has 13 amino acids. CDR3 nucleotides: TGCAGTGCTAGAAGCGGGGCCCAGCGTTCAGCTTTCTTT. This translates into CSARSGAQRSAFF.

The CDR3 spells CASSPQWGSGDQETQYF. In nucleotides, the CDR3 is TGTGCCAGCTCACCACAATGGGGTAGCGGCGACCAAGAGACCCAGTACTTC. This chain links TRBV18 with TRBJ2-5, with D perhaps TRBD2 (6 bases). CDR1 KGHSH and CDR2 LQKENI come from the germline V gene. This CDR3 is built from 17 residues. V lost 1 base and J 0 bases, leaving 15 bases between the germline ends. Combining the CDR3 with reference TRBV18 and TRBJ2-5 gives the whole variable domain NAGVMQNPRHLVRRRGQEARLRCSPMKGHSHVYWYRQLPEEGLKFMVYLQKENIIDESGMPKERFSAEFPKEGPSILRIQQVVRGDSAAYFCASSPQWGSGDQETQYFGPGTRLLVL.

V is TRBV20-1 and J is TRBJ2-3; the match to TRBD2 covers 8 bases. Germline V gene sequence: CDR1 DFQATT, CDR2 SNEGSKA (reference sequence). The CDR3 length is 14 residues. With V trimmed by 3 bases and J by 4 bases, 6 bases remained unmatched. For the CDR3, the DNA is TGCAGTGCTAGTAGGAGCGGGAGCCCAGATACGCAGTATTTT. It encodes CSASRSGSPDTQYF.

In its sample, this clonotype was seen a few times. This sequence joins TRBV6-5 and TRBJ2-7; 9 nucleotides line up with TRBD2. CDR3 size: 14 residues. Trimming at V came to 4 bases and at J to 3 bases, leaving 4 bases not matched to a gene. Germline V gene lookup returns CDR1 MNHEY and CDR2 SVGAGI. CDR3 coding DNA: TGTGCCAGCAGTTTCGTAGCGGGAGACTACGAGCAGTACTTC. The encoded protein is CASSFVAGDYEQYF.

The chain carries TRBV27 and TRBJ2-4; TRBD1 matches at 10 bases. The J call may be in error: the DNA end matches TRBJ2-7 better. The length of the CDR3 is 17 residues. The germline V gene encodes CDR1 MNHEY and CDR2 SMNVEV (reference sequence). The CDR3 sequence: CASSLSTGTGDNYEQYF. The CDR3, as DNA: TGTGCCAGCAGTTTATCAACAGGGACAGGGGATAACTACGAGCAGTACTTC.

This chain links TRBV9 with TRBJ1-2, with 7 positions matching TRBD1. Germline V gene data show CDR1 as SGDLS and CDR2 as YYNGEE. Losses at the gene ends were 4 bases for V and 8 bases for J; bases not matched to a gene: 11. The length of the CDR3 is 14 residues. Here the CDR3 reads CASSPEQGRGGYTF. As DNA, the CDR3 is TGTGCCAGCAGCCCAGAACAGGGGAGGGGAGGCTACACCTTC. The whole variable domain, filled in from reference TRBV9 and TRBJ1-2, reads DSGVTQTPKHLITATGQRVTLRCSPRSGDLSVYWYQQSLDQGLQFLIQYYNGEERAKGNILERFSAQQFPDLHSELNLSSLELGDSALYFCASSPEQGRGGYTFGSGTRLTVV.

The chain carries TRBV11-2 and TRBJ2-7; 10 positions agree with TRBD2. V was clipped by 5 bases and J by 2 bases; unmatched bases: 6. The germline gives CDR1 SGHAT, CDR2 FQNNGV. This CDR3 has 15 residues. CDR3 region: CASSPEREGPYEQYF. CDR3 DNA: TGTGCCAGCAGCCCCGAGCGGGAGGGCCCCTACGAGCAGTACTTC. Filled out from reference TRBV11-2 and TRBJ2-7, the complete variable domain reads EAGVAQSPRYKIIEKRQSVAFWCNPISGHATLYWYQQILGQGPKLLIQFQNNGVVDDSQLPKDRFSAERLKGVDSTLKIQPAKLEDSAVYLCASSPEREGPYEQYFGPGTRLTVT.

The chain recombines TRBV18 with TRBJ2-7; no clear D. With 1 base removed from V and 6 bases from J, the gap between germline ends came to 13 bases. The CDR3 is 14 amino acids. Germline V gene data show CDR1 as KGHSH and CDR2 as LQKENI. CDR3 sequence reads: CASSPLGRVREQYF. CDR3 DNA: TGTGCCAGCTCACCACTAGGCCGGGTCCGCGAGCAGTACTTC.

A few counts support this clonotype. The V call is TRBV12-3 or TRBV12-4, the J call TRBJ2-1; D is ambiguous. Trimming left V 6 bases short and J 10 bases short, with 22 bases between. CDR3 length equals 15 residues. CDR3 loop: CASSSPTGPPSEQFF. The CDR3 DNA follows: TGTGCCAGCAGCAGCCCGACCGGGCCCCCCAGCGAGCAGTTCTTC.

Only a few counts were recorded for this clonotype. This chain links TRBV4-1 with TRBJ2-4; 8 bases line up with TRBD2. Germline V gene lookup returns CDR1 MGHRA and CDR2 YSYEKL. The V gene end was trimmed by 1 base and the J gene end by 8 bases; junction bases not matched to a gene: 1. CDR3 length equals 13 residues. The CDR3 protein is CASSQVGGDIQYF. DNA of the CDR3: TGCGCCAGCAGCCAAGTCGGGGGGGACATTCAGTACTTC.

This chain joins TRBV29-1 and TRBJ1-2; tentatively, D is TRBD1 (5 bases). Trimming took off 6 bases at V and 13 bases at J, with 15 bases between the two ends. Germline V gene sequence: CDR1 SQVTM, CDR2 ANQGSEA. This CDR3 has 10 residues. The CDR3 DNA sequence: TGCAGCGTGGTAGTAGGGACTGCCACCTTC. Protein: CSVVVGTATF.

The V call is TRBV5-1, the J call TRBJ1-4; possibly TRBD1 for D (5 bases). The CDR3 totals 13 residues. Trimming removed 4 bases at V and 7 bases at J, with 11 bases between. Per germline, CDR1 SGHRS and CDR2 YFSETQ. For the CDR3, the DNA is TGCGCCAGCAGCAGAGGGGTCGGTGAAAAACTGTTTTTT. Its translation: CASSRGVGEKLFF.